This T cell receptor (beta chain) was observed in a study of cytotoxic CD8 clonotypes in ibrutinib-treated CLL. The CDR3 sequence is 11 residues long. V was shortened by 0 bases and J by 6 bases, with 4 bases between the two germline ends. Germline-derived CDR1 and CDR2 are GTSNPN and SVGIG (reference sequence). Produced via immunoSEQ multiplex PCR; TCRdb's table is partial and in-frame only. The data hold 70,000 to 80,000 clones, with 83% observed a single time. This TCR was recovered from a human donor with chronic lymphocytic leukemia. The rearrangement links TRBV30 to TRBJ2-3; no reliable D call. Sample: PBMCs, taken after 24 months of ibrutinib treatment. As DNA, the CDR3 is TGTGCCTGGAGTGTCGGTGATACGCAGTATTTT. It yields the protein CAWSVGDTQYF.